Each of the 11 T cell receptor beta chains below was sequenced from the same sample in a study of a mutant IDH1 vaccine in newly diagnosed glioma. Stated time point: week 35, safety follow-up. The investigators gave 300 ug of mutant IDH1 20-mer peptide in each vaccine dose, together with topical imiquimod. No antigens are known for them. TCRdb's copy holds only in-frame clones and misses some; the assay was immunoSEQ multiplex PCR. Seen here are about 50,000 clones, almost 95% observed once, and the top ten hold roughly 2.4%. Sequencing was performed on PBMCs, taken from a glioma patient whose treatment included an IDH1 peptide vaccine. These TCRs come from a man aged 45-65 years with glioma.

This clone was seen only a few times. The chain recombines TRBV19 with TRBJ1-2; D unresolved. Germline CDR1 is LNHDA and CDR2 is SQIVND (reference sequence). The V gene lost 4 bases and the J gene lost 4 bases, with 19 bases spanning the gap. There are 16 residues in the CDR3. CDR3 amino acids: CASSRNRVGLLYGYTF. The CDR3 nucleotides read TGTGCCAGTAGTAGAAACCGAGTCGGGCTGCTCTATGGCTACACCTTC.

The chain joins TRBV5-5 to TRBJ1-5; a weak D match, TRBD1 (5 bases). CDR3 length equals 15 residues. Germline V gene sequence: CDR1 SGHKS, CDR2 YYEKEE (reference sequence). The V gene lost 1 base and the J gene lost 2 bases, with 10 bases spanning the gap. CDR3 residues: CASSLWGEGNQPQHF. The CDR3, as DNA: TGTGCCAGCAGCTTGTGGGGGGAGGGCAATCAGCCCCAGCATTTT.

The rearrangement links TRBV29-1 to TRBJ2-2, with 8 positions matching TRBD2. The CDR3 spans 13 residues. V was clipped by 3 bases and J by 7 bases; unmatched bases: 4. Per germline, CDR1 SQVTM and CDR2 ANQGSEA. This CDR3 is CSVDRGGVGELFF. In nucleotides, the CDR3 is TGCAGCGTTGATCGGGGGGGTGTCGGGGAGCTGTTTTTT.

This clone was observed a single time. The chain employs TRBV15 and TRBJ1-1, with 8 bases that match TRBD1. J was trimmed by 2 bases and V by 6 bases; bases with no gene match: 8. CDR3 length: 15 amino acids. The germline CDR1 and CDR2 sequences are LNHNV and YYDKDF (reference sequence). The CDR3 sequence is CATRTDRGVNTEAFF. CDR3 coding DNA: TGTGCCACCAGAACCGACAGGGGAGTTAACACTGAAGCTTTCTTT.

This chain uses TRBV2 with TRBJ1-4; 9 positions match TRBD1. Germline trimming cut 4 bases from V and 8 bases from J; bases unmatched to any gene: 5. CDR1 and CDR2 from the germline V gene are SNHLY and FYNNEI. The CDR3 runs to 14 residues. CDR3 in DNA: TGTGCCAGCAGTGCGGGGACAGGGAACGAAAAACTGTTTTTT. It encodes CASSAGTGNEKLFF.

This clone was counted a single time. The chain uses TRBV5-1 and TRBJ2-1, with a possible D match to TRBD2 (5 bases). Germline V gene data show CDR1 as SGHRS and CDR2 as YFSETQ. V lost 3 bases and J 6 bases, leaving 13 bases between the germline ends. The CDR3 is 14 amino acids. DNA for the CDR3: TGCGCCAGCAGCTCCCAGGACTTTGTCAATGAGCAGTTCTTC. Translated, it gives CASSSQDFVNEQFF.

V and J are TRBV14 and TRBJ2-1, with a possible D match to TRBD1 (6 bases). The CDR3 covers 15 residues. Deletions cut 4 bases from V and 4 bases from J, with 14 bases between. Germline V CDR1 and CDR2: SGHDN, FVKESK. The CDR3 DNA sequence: TGTGCCAGCAGCCTCATCCGGGACACTTACAATGAGCAGTTCTTC. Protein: CASSLIRDTYNEQFF.

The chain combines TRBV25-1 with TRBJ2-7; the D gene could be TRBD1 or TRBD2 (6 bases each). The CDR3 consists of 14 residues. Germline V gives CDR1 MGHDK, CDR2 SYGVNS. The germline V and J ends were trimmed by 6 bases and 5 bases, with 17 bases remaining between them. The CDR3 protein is CASSGWRGSHEQYF. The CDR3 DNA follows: TGTGCCAGCAGCGGCTGGAGGGGGTCCCACGAGCAGTACTTC.

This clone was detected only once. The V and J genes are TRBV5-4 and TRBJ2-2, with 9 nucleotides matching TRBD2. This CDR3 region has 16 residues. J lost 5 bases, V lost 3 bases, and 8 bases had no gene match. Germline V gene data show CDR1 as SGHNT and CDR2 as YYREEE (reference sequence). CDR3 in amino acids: CASSSRLAERTGELFF. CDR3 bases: TGTGCCAGCAGCTCACGACTAGCGGAGAGGACCGGGGAGCTGTTTTTT.

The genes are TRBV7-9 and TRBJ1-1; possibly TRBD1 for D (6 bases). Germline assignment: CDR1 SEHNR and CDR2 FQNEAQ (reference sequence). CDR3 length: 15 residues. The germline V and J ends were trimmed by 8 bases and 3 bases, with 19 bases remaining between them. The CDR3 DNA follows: TGTGCCAGCCCGCCTCCCACAGGGTTGGACACTGAAGCTTTCTTT. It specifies CASPPPTGLDTEAFF.

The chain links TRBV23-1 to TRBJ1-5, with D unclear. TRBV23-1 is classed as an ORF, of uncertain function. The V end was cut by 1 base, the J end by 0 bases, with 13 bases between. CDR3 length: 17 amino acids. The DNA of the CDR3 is TGCGCCAGCAGTCAATATCCCGCAGACAATAGCAATCAGCCCCAGCATTTT. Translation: CASSQYPADNSNQPQHF.